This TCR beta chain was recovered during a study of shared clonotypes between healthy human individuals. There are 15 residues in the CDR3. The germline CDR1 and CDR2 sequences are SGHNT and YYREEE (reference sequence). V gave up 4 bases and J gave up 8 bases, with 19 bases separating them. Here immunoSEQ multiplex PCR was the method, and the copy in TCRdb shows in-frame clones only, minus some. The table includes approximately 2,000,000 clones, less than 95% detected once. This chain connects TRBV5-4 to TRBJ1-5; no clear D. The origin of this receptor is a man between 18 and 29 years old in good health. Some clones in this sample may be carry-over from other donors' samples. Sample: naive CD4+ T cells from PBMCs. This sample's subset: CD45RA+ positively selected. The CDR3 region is CASSPGLGGWEPQHF. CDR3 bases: TGTGCCAGCAGCCCGGGTCTTGGAGGCTGGGAGCCCCAGCATTTT.